This T cell receptor beta chain appears in the sequencing data of a study of T cells in localized non-small cell lung cancer. Between the trimmed V and J ends, which lost 5 bases and 8 bases, there was a span of 12 bases. The CDR3 has 12 amino acids. The germline CDR1 and CDR2 sequences are MGHRA and YSYEKL. Clones were read by immunoSEQ multiplex PCR, and TCRdb kept only the in-frame ones, dropping some. The table has more than 20,000 clones, approximately 81% seen once; the top ten hold roughly 15%. This clone was found a few times. V usage is TRBV4-1 and J usage is TRBJ1-2; D uncertain. Here the sequenced sample was PBMCs, taken before any cancer treatment. The sequence derives from a woman aged 35 to 75 with stage II squamous cell lung carcinoma. The CDR3 DNA is TGCGCCAGCAGCTTCGGATCCGGAGGCTACACCTTC. Protein: CASSFGSGGYTF.